This TCR beta chain appears in the sequencing data of a study of blood T cell repertoires in COVID-19 (dated by TCRdb to 2020 to 2022). For the study in its entirety: Collaborator samples came from the United States, Italy and Spain and covered acute and convalescent phases of COVID-19. A de-identified subject ID, COVID-19 status, age in years and sex were almost always included in the sample metadata. The repertoires were released in a freely available public database meant as a resource for research on the immune response to SARS-CoV-2. Deeply sampled blood TCRbeta repertoires from subjects exposed to, actively infected with, or recovered from COVID-19 were included in the dataset. Where HLA class I and class II types were available, the types were taken from metadata supplied by the sample provider, not from assay-based typing. Samples were obtained from the ongoing ImmuneRACE study (first 160 participants) and from over 1,000 subjects provided by 6 global collaborators. The material from the prospective study consisted of cDNA or gDNA derived from T cells, B-cell-depleted T cells, or PBMCs. Results the study describes overall, beyond this receptor: The amount of clinical and demographic metadata varied by source and participant and was provided uncurated.

Each collaborating institution followed its own protocols to collect whole blood in K2EDTA tubes. For TCRbeta analysis, collaborators shipped samples as frozen whole blood, isolated PBMCs, or DNA extracted from either of those sample types. Its CDR3 holds 15 amino acids, cysteine through phenylalanine. Only CDR3 DNA is held: 45 bases, read in frame from base 1. CDR1 is given as SGHTA and CDR2 as FQGNSA, both from the germline V gene. Trimming at the junction amounts to 5 bases on V and 0 bases on J, and the germline ends lie 11 bases apart. A remark on this clone: Its antigen is not yet known. Base qualities are not provided; no much larger clone lies one nucleotide away.

TCRbeta CDR3 regions were amplified from genomic DNA using the immunoSEQ Assay, a bias-controlled multiplex PCR. In the source study's methods: Nucleated cell counts per sample were estimated from amplification of reference gene primers within the assay. Sequence reads were collapsed and filtered to measure the absolute abundance of every unique TCRbeta CDR3 rearrangement. For each sample, productive Simpson clonality was calculated by taking the square root of Simpson's diversity index across productive rearrangements. Sourced from immuneACCESS, this table was stored by TCRdb with only in-frame sequences that have V and J called. A share of the clones is absent; for the studies checked, an unresolved V gene accounts for under half, and the remainder has no known explanation. The V and J calls and the clone size are those of that table, but D and trimming were determined from the DNA. For this sample the table gives 100,000 or so clones, of which about 75% were detected only once. The top ten hold roughly 21% of the sample.

Sequencing was performed on peripheral blood. This receptor was taken from a woman in her 70s with acute or convalescent COVID-19. The chain uses TRBV7-2 and TRBJ1-3; the best D guess is TRBD1, with 5 bases matching. The DNA sequence is as follows: TGTGCCAGCAGCCCCAGGGCTTACTCTGGAAACACCATATATTTT. This gives the protein CASSPRAYSGNTIYF.